This record covers a single TCR beta chain. This specimen comes from a study of shared clonotypes between healthy human individuals. Original processing notes: ImmunoSEQ supplied junction-only sequences lacking quality scores, so filtering was different. Sequenced by immunoSEQ multiplex PCR; TCRdb stores in-frame clones only, minus some. For V, J and clone size, that table is used; D and trimming come from the DNA. The data show about 490,000 clones, around 85% seen once. Germline CDR1 is MGHRA and CDR2 is YSYEKL. V was clipped by 0 bases and J by 6 bases, with 7 bases between them. The length of the CDR3 is 13 residues.

The receptor comes from a woman in her thirties or forties in good health. Some clones in this sample may be carry-over from other donors' samples. This chain links TRBV4-1 with TRBJ2-3; tentative D call: TRBD2 (5 bases). Sequences were obtained from PBMCs. The CDR3: CASSQEWEDTQYF. In DNA form, the CDR3 reads TGCGCCAGCAGCCAAGAATGGGAGGATACGCAGTATTTT.